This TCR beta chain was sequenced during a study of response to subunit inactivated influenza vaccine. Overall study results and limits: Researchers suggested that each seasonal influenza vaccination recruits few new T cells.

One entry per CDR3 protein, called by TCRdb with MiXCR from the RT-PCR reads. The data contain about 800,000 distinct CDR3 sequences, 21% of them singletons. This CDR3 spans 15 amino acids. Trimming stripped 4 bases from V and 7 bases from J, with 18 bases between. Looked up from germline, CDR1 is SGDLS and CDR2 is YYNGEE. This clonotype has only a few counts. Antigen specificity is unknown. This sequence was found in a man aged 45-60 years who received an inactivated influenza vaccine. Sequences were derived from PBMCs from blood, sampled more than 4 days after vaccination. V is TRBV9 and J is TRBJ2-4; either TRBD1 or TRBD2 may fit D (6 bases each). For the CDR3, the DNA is TGTGCCAGCAGCCCAGACGGGTTAGGGGGGAACATTCAGTACTTC. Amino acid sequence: CASSPDGLGGNIQYF.